The entry below describes one T cell receptor beta chain. Its antigen is unidentified. The CDR3 end is not reached by the read, which stops 3 residues before it; the germline J gene fills it in. CDR3 length: 16 residues. CDR1 is LNHDA and CDR2 is SQIVND in the germline V gene (reference sequence). V gave up 0 bases and J gave up 1 base, with 9 bases separating them. Libraries were prepared by immunoSEQ multiplex PCR; TCRdb keeps only in-frame clonotypes and omits some of them. Here the sample table reports 30,000 to 35,000 clones. MY09/MY11 PCR detected cervical HPV DNA; dot-blot assigned genotypes. This entry belongs to a study of T cells in women clearing cervical HPV infection. Study-level background: For cases, blood was sampled a median about 160 days after lesion detection, interquartile range roughly 90 to 230 days.

Study-wide points: Cases carried less TRBV6-7 than controls: approximately 0.1% versus 0.16%.

The source of this sequence is a woman aged 18 to 75 with a cervical HPV16 infection that either progressed to CIN3+ or cleared (not recorded which). The chain combines TRBV19 with TRBJ1-4; D ambiguous. What was sequenced was blood buffy coat. This CDR3 reads CASSIDRARTNEKLFF. The CDR3 DNA, read in part, is TGTGCCAGTAGTATAGATCGAGCGCGAACTAATGAAAAA.